This is a list of T cell receptor beta chains from one sample in a study of cytotoxic CD8 clonotypes in ibrutinib-treated CLL. Profiled with immunoSEQ multiplex PCR; TCRdb holds only in-frame clones, not every one. Altogether 85,000 or so clones are present, roughly 77% being singletons, with the ten largest covering roughly 4.8%. Sequences were derived from PBMCs, sampled after 12 months of ibrutinib treatment. The source is a human donor with chronic lymphocytic leukemia. The CDR3 runs from the conserved cysteine through the conserved F or W. D genes are given only for firm matches. Clone size appears in some rows only: once, few, many, or a class for an expanded clone.

d_gene	j_gene	v_gene	abundance	CDR3nt	CDR3aa
TRBD1	TRBJ2-7	TRBV4-2	few	TGTGCCAGCAGCCAAGAGGTCGGGACAGGGTTGGGCTACGAGCAGTACTTC	CASSQEVGTGLGYEQYF
-	TRBJ2-3	TRBV5-1	-	TGCGCCAGCAGCCACCGAGGGGCGGGCACAGATACGCAGTATTTT	CASSHRGAGTDTQYF
TRBD2	TRBJ2-1	TRBV7-2	-	TGTGCCAGCAGCCCCCGGGGCGCGGGGGGGCGCGGTGAGCAGTTCTTC	CASSPRGAGGRGEQFF
-	TRBJ1-1	TRBV19	-	TGTGCCAGTAGATTTGTGGGCACTGAAGCTTTCTTT	CASRFVGTEAFF
-	TRBJ2-2	TRBV5-1	-	TGCGCCAGCAGCGCCCAGGGGAACACCGGGGAGCTGTTTTTT	CASSAQGNTGELFF
-	TRBJ2-7	TRBV15	few	TGTGCCACCAGCAGAGGGGGCGTGTTCTCTTACGAGCAGTACTTC	CATSRGGVFSYEQYF
TRBD1	TRBJ2-3	TRBV27	-	TGTGCCAGCAGGATAACAGGGGTTGGGGATACGCAGTATTTT	CASRITGVGDTQYF
-	TRBJ2-3	TRBV18	once	TGTGCCAGCTCACCACCGGGGGCGGATACGCAGTATTTT	CASSPPGADTQYF
-	TRBJ2-2	TRBV10-3	many	TGTGCCACCGTAAACAGTGGGGGCACCGGGGAGCTGTTTTTT	CATVNSGGTGELFF
-	TRBJ1-5	TRBV19	-	TGTGCCAGTAGTCGCACTCCCATGGCTCACAATCAGCCCCAGCATTTT	CASSRTPMAHNQPQHF
-	TRBJ2-7	TRBV5-1	-	TGCGCCAGCAGCTTGGACGGGATCGACGAGCAGTACTTC	CASSLDGIDEQYF
-	TRBJ1-1	TRBV25-1	-	TGTGCCAGCAGCGCCGGGCCCCCGGAAGCTTTCTTT	CASSAGPPEAFF
-	TRBJ2-7	TRBV7-8	-	TGTGCCAGCAGCTTAGGTCCCGGGGGAGGGGGCCCCGAGCAGTACTTC	CASSLGPGGGGPEQYF
-	TRBJ2-1	TRBV6-1	-	TGTGCCAGCAGTGAAGCGGGGCGGGATAAGCAGTTCTTC	CASSEAGRDKQFF
TRBD2	TRBJ2-3	TRBV9	-	TGTGCCAGCAGCCCGGGACTAGCGGGGTGGACAGATACGCAGTATTTT	CASSPGLAGWTDTQYF
-	TRBJ2-1	TRBV9	-	TGTGCCAGCAGCGTGAGTACGAACTCCTACAATGAGCAGTTCTTC	CASSVSTNSYNEQFF
-	TRBJ1-4	TRBV4-2	-	TGTGCCAGCAGCCAAGATCCCCAGCGGGGTAATGAAAAACTGTTTTTT	CASSQDPQRGNEKLFF
-	TRBJ2-3	TRBV5-4	once	TGTGCCAGCAGCTCCGGTCGGGGAGATACGCAGTATTTT	CASSSGRGDTQYF
-	TRBJ2-4	TRBV28	few	TGTGCCAGCAGTTTACAGGGAAACATTCAGTACTTC	CASSLQGNIQYF
-	TRBJ1-1	TRBV28	-	TGTGCCAGCAGTTTGGGGGGGGCAGGGGTCACTGAAGCTTTCTTT	CASSLGGAGVTEAFF
-	TRBJ1-2	TRBV5-4	-	TGTGCCAGCAGCTTGGAGGTTGACTACACCTTC	CASSLEVDYTF
-	TRBJ2-3	TRBV7-9	once	TGTGCCAGCAGCCTAGACACCACCTTAGATACGCAGTATTTT	CASSLDTTLDTQYF
-	TRBJ1-1	TRBV5-1	-	TGCGCCAGCAGCTTGGGGCCCGCGAACACTGAAGCTTTCTTT	CASSLGPANTEAFF
-	TRBJ1-1	TRBV18	-	TGTGCCAGCTCACCCCGTGGGGGAGGGAACACTGAAGCTTTCTTT	CASSPRGGGNTEAFF
TRBD1	TRBJ2-7	TRBV4-3	-	TGCGCCAGCAGCCCACGGACAGGGTCCGACTACGAGCAGTACTTC	CASSPRTGSDYEQYF
-	TRBJ1-1	TRBV13	few	TGTGCCAGCAGCCCAGGTGGCTGGACTGAAGCTTTCTTT	CASSPGGWTEAFF
TRBD2	TRBJ2-5	TRBV10-3	-	TGTGCCACAGGGACTAGCGGGGGGCTGGGGGAAGAGACCCAGTACTTC	CATGTSGGLGEETQYF
-	TRBJ1-3	TRBV19	-	TGTGCCAGTAGTGCCGGGGGGGCCGGAAACACCATATATTTT	CASSAGGAGNTIYF
-	TRBJ2-1	TRBV28	many	TGTGCCAGCAAGTTGGGGGGGGCGAAGGGTGAGCAGTTCTTC	CASKLGGAKGEQFF
-	TRBJ2-3	TRBV2	-	TGTGCCAGCAGTGAAGTGGCCGCCACAGATACGCAGTATTTT	CASSEVAATDTQYF
-	TRBJ2-3	TRBV6-4	-	TGTGCCAGCAGTGACTCAGCCGGGGCAGATACGCAGTATTTT	CASSDSAGADTQYF
-	TRBJ2-5	TRBV15	-	TGTGCCACCAGCAGAGACCAGAAAGAGACCCAGTACTTC	CATSRDQKETQYF
-	TRBJ1-6	TRBV4-3	-	TGCGCCAGCAGCCAAGACGTCCCCTATAATTCACCCCTCCACTTT	CASSQDVPYNSPLHF
-	TRBJ1-6	TRBV2	-	TGTGCCAGCGGCATCGGACCGTCAAATTCACCCCTCCACTTT	CASGIGPSNSPLHF
TRBD1	TRBJ1-1	TRBV28	-	TGTGCCAGCAGCCGAGGGACAGGCCACACTGAAGCTTTCTTT	CASSRGTGHTEAFF
-	TRBJ2-7	TRBV5-6	few	TGTGCCAGCAGCTCTGTCGGGACACCCTACGAGCAGTACTTC	CASSSVGTPYEQYF
-	TRBJ1-5	TRBV10-3	-	TGTGCCATCAGTGAGTCGGGGCAGGGTTATCAGCCCCAGCATTTT	CAISESGQGYQPQHF
-	TRBJ1-5	TRBV15	-	TGTGCCACCAGCAGAGATCCGTATAGCAATCAGCCCCAGCATTTT	CATSRDPYSNQPQHF
TRBD2	TRBJ2-6	TRBV4-3	-	TGCGCCAGCAGCCAAGAGGGGGGGTCTGGGGCCAACGTCCTGACTTTC	CASSQEGGSGANVLTF
-	TRBJ1-1	TRBV11-1	-	TGTGCCAGCAGCTTAAGCAGGAACACTGAAGCTTTCTTT	CASSLSRNTEAFF
-	TRBJ1-2	TRBV19	-	TGTGCCAGTAGTGTTGAGGGAAGCAGGTACGATGGCTACACCTTC	CASSVEGSRYDGYTF
-	TRBJ2-7	TRBV6-5	-	TGTGCCAGCACCTCGGACTACGAGCAGTACTTC	CASTSDYEQYF
TRBD2	TRBJ2-1	TRBV10-3	many	TGTGCCATCAGTGAGTCGAGGGGGGGACTAGCGTTTAATGAGCAGTTCTTC	CAISESRGGLAFNEQFF
-	TRBJ2-1	TRBV7-2	-	TGTGCCAGCAGCTTAGAGGGCACGACCCTAGGGCCCTACAATGAGCAGTTCTTC	CASSLEGTTLGPYNEQFF
-	TRBJ2-1	TRBV5-6	-	TGTGCCAGCAGCTTGGCGGCAGCACCCAGCTCCTACAATGAGCAGTTCTTC	CASSLAAAPSSYNEQFF
-	TRBJ1-1	TRBV5-8	many	TGTGCCAGCAGCTACCAGGGTGCTGAAGCTTTCTTT	CASSYQGAEAFF
-	TRBJ2-5	TRBV19	medium-sized	TGTGCCAGTAGTTTACGACTCGTTGGGACCCAGTACTTC	CASSLRLVGTQYF
-	TRBJ1-1	TRBV5-1	-	TGCGCCAGCAGCTTTGGGGAGCTGAACACTGAAGCTTTCTTT	CASSFGELNTEAFF
TRBD1	TRBJ2-2	TRBV28	-	TGTGCCAGCCTATCGGGACAGGGGTTGACCGGGGAGCTGTTTTTT	CASLSGQGLTGELFF
TRBD2	TRBJ2-5	TRBV5-4	once	TGTGCCAGCAGCTTGGGCGGGAGCGGCCAAGAGACCCAGTACTTC	CASSLGGSGQETQYF
-	TRBJ2-3	TRBV27	-	TGTGCCAGCAGCCCCGTGGGGGCAGATACGCAGTATTTT	CASSPVGADTQYF
-	TRBJ2-7	TRBV7-2	-	TGTGCCAGCCGGGGAGGCGGGTACGAGCAGTACTTC	CASRGGGYEQYF